Listed below are T cell receptor beta chains from one sample, sequenced in a study of shared clonotypes between healthy human individuals. TCRdb's copy holds only in-frame clones and misses some; the assay was immunoSEQ multiplex PCR. The sample includes around 700,000 clones, about 90% of them seen just once. Sample: naive CD8+ T cells sorted from blood. The receptors shown here come from a man aged 25-45 years in good health. CDR3s include the opening cysteine and the closing phenylalanine or tryptophan. The D gene is left open where the match is weak. Not every row has a clone size; where given, it reads once, few, many or a size class.

clone_size d_call j_call v_call cdr3_nt cdr3_aa
once - TRBJ2-1 TRBV29-1 TGCAGCGTTTTATCTAGTGTGGATGAGCAGTTCTTC CSVLSSVDEQFF
- - TRBJ2-2 TRBV28 TGTGCCAGCAGAGATAAGGGCTCCGGGGAGCTGTTTTTT CASRDKGSGELFF
- - TRBJ1-2 TRBV7-3 TGTGCCAGCAGCTCGGGAACGACGGGGGGCTACACCTTC CASSSGTTGGYTF
- - TRBJ1-1 TRBV11-2 TGTGCCAGCAGCTTATCTATCACAGGGAACACTGAAGCTTTCTTT CASSLSITGNTEAFF
- - TRBJ2-1 TRBV14 TGTGCCAGCAGCGGTACCTACAATGAGCAGTTCTTC CASSGTYNEQFF
once TRBD1 TRBJ1-1 TRBV2 TGTGCCAGCAGTTGGGACAGGGCGTTTGGACACACTGAAGCTTTCTTT CASSWDRAFGHTEAFF
- - TRBJ1-2 TRBV2 TGTGCCAGCACCTGGCTGGGAACTAACTATGGCTACACCTTC CASTWLGTNYGYTF
- - TRBJ2-7 TRBV11-2 TGTGCCAGCAGCTTAGATCCAGGCCCTTCCTCTCCCAACTACGAGCAGTACTTC CASSLDPGPSSPNYEQYF
- - TRBJ2-7 TRBV4-1 TGCGCCAGCAGCCAAGATCCCGGCGACTACGAGCAGTACTTC CASSQDPGDYEQYF
once TRBD2 TRBJ2-1 TRBV27 TGTGCCAGCAGTTTATTCCGCGGGAGCTCCTACAATGAGCAGTTCTTC CASSLFRGSSYNEQFF
- - TRBJ2-7 TRBV11-2 TGTGCCAGCAGCTTAGTGCAGGGGACCCACGAGCAGTACTTC CASSLVQGTHEQYF
- - TRBJ2-2 TRBV19 TGTGCCAGTAGTCAAATTCAGCGAGGGTCTAACACCGGGGAGCTGTTTTTT CASSQIQRGSNTGELFF
- TRBD1 TRBJ2-5 TRBV29-1 TGCAGCGTTGGAGTCGGGACAGCGTATCAAGAGACCCAGTACTTC CSVGVGTAYQETQYF
few TRBD1 TRBJ2-1 TRBV27 TGTGCCAGCAGTTTAGGAGCCGGGGGGACAGGGTCGAAGGGGGCCTACAATGAGCAGTTCTTC CASSLGAGGTGSKGAYNEQFF
- TRBD2 TRBJ2-2 TRBV9 TGTGCCAGCAGCGTAGCATCAGCGGGAGTTACCGGGGAGCTGTTTTTT CASSVASAGVTGELFF
- TRBD1 TRBJ1-1 TRBV19 TGTGCCAGTAGTATTCTCCAGGGGGCCGCGGAGGACACTGAAGCTTTCTTT CASSILQGAAEDTEAFF
- TRBD2 TRBJ2-7 TRBV19 TGTGCCAGTAGTCCCCTGGGACTAGCCTTCGAGCAGTACTTC CASSPLGLAFEQYF
- - TRBJ2-7 TRBV11-2 TGTGCCAGCGGCTTAAGTACCCGACCAATCTACGAGCAGTACTTC CASGLSTRPIYEQYF
- TRBD2 TRBJ2-5 TRBV4-1 TGCGCCAGCAGCCAAGGGGGGACTAGCGGGTACCAAGAGACCCAGTACTTC CASSQGGTSGYQETQYF
- - TRBJ2-5 TRBV4-1 TGCGCCAGCAGCCTGGGCGTTGGGCGGCTACAAGAGACCCAGTACTTC CASSLGVGRLQETQYF
- TRBD1 TRBJ2-1 TRBV25-1 TGTGCCAGCAGCTACCTTACTCAGGGGGCGGAACGATACAATGAGCAGTTCTTC CASSYLTQGAERYNEQFF
- TRBD1 TRBJ1-5 TRBV5-6 TGTGCCAGCAGCTGGGGACAGTATAGCAATCAGCCCCAGCATTTT CASSWGQYSNQPQHF
- - TRBJ2-7 TRBV12-5 TGTGCTAGTGGTTTAGGGCAGGGGATCGTCGAGCAGTACTTC CASGLGQGIVEQYF
- TRBD2 TRBJ2-7 TRBV29-1 TGCAGCGTTGAAAGTGCGGGAGGCTACGAGCAGTACTTC CSVESAGGYEQYF
- TRBD1 TRBJ2-2 TRBV7-7 TGTGCTAGCAGCTTATTCCCGGGACAGGCCCTGAGGCCGAACACCGGGGAGCTGTTTTTT CASSLFPGQALRPNTGELFF
once TRBD2 TRBJ2-7 TRBV5-1 TGCGCCAGCAGCGGGGGACTAGCGGGAGCTTACGAGCAGTACTTC CASSGGLAGAYEQYF
- TRBD2 TRBJ2-3 TRBV28 TGTGCCAGCCGATTAGCGGGAGAAGGGGCAGATACGCAGTATTTT CASRLAGEGADTQYF
- - TRBJ2-1 TRBV19 TGTGCCAGTAGTAGGCGGGGTTCCTACAATGAGCAGTTCTTC CASSRRGSYNEQFF
- - TRBJ2-7 TRBV6-5 TGTGCCAGCAGCCGGGACTGGAACGAGCAGTACTTC CASSRDWNEQYF
- - TRBJ2-2 TRBV9 TGTGCCAGCAGCGTAGGTCAAGGGAGAGAGAACACCGGGGAGCTGTTTTTT CASSVGQGRENTGELFF
- - TRBJ2-2 TRBV28 TGTGCCAGCAGTCCTCTTGAAGGGCATCGGGAGCTGTTTTTT CASSPLEGHRELFF
- - TRBJ1-2 TRBV29-1 TGCAGCGTGTACCTAGTAGGACAATCCAGCCGTATAGATGGCTACACCTTC CSVYLVGQSSRIDGYTF
- - TRBJ2-7 TRBV27 TGTGCCAGCAGGCCTTACGAAGTTGTCGAGCAGTACTTC CASRPYEVVEQYF
once TRBD2 TRBJ2-7 TRBV2 TGTGCCAGCAGTCCTACAGCGGGGAGCTCCTACGAGCAGTACTTC CASSPTAGSSYEQYF
few - TRBJ1-5 TRBV5-8 TGTGCCAGCAGCGTGGGCTGGATCGGCAATCAGCCCCAGCATTTT CASSVGWIGNQPQHF
- - TRBJ1-5 TRBV6-1 TGTGCCAGCAGTGAAGAGCCCCTAAAAAACCAGCCCCAGCATTTT CASSEEPLKNQPQHF
few TRBD2 TRBJ2-7 TRBV7-9 TGTGCCAGCAGCTTATCGCTAGCGGGAGGCAGCTCCTACGAGCAGTACTTC CASSLSLAGGSSYEQYF
- - TRBJ2-3 TRBV7-6 TGTGCCAGCAGCCCCTCGGGGCCATTAGATACGCAGTATTTT CASSPSGPLDTQYF
- - TRBJ2-3 TRBV21-1 TGTGCCAGCAGCCCAGCCATGGACAAAGCTAGCACAGATACGCAGTATTTT CASSPAMDKASTDTQYF
- TRBD2 TRBJ2-3 TRBV13 TGTGCCAGCAGCTTGGGACTAGCGGGAGTTGGGGATACGCAGTATTTT CASSLGLAGVGDTQYF
- TRBD1 TRBJ2-2 TRBV7-9 TGTGCCAGCAGCTTTGTCGGGACAGGGGTCACCGGGGAGCTGTTTTTT CASSFVGTGVTGELFF
- - TRBJ2-6 TRBV15 TGTGCCACCAGCCCCCGGTTTGGCGCTGGGGCCAACGTCCTGACTTTC CATSPRFGAGANVLTF
- - TRBJ1-5 TRBV30 TGTGCCTGGAAGACGAGAGGGCGAGGACAGCCCCAGCATTTT CAWKTRGRGQPQHF
- TRBD2 TRBJ2-1 TRBV28 TGTGCCAGCAGTTTATATGGACTAGCGGGCCAGGATGAGCAGTTCTTC CASSLYGLAGQDEQFF
- TRBD2 TRBJ2-5 TRBV7-9 TGTGCCAGCAGCAAGATAGCGGGGGGGCCCCAAGAGACCCAGTACTTC CASSKIAGGPQETQYF